This T cell receptor beta chain is drawn from a study of graft-versus-host responses after intestinal transplantation. As for the study in general: All recipients were given anti-thymocyte globulin induction, and tacrolimus and steroids were then administered for roughly three years.

For this clone: Antigen: not known.

Overall study results and limits: Patients with graft-donor T cell macrochimerism had high graft-versus-host to host-versus-graft clonal ratios in allografts.

Both intraepithelial and lamina propria lymphocytes were released by processing graft tissue. The method was immunoSEQ multiplex PCR; TCRdb's version includes in-frame clones alone and lacks a portion of them. The sample has over 10,000 clones, 70% to 85% seen once. V lost 2 bases to trimming and J lost 5 bases, with 16 bases between them. In germline, CDR1 is SGHDT, CDR2 YYEEEE. The CDR3 totals 15 residues. This sample comprised ileum tissue, obtained around 140 days after intestinal transplantation. The sequence derives from a human patient who received an intestinal transplant, so some T cells may come from the graft donor. The chain has TRBV5-6 and TRBJ2-5; D remains unclear. The CDR3, as DNA: TGTGCCAGCAGCTTTATGACCGCTCTCAGGGAGACCCAGTACTTC. It yields the protein CASSFMTALRETQYF. Drawing the rest from reference TRBV5-6 and TRBJ2-5, the complete variable domain is DAGVTQSPTHLIKTRGQQVTLRCSPKSGHDTVSWYQQALGQGPQFIFQYYEEEERQRGNFPDRFSGHQFPNYSSELNVNALLLGDSALYLCASSFMTALRETQYFGPGTRLLVL.